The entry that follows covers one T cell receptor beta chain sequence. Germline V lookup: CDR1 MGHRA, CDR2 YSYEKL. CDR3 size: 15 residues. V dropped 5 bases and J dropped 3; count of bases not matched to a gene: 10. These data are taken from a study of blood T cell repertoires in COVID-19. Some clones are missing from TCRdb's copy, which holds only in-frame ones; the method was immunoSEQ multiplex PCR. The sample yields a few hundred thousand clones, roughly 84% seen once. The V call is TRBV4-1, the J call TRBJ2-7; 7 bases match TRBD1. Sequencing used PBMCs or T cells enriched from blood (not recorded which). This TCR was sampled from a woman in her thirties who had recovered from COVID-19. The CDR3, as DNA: TGCGCCAGCAGCGAGGAGGACAGGTCCTTCTACGAGCAGTACTTC. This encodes CASSEEDRSFYEQYF.